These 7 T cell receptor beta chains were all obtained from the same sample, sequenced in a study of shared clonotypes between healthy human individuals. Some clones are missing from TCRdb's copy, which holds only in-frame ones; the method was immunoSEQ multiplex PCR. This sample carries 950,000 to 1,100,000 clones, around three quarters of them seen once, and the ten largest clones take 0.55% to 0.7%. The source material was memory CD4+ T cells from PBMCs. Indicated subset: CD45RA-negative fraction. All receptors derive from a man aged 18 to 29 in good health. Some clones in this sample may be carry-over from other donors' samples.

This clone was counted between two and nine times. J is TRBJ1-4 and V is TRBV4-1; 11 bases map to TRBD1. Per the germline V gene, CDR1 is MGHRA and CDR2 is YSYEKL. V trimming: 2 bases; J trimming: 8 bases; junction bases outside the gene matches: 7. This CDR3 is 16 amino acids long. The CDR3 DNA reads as TGCGCCAGCAGCCAAACCGGGACAGGGGGGGTCGAAAAACTGTTTTTT. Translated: CASSQTGTGGVEKLFF.

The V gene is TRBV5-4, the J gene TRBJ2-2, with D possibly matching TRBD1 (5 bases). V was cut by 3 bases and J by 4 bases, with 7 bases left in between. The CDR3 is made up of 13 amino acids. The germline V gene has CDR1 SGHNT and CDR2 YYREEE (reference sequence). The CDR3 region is CASSYTGTGELFF. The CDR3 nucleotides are TGTGCCAGCAGCTACACAGGCACCGGGGAGCTGTTTTTT.

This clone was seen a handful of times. This CDR3 is CSVEGTGTGNTIYF. CDR3 nucleotide sequence: TGCAGCGTTGAGGGTACAGGCACAGGAAACACCATATATTTT. The chain uses TRBV29-1 and TRBJ1-3; the D gene is possibly TRBD1 (5 bases). V lost 3 bases to trimming and J lost 4 bases, with 13 bases between them. The CDR3 covers 14 residues. Germline-derived CDR1 and CDR2 are SQVTM and ANQGSEA. Supplemented by reference TRBV29-1 and TRBJ1-3, the full variable domain reads SAVISQKPSRDICQRGTSLTIQCQVDSQVTMMFWYRQQPGQSLTLIATANQGSEATYESGFVIDKFPISRPNLTFSTLTVSNMSPEDSSIYLCSVEGTGTGNTIYFGEGSWLTVV.

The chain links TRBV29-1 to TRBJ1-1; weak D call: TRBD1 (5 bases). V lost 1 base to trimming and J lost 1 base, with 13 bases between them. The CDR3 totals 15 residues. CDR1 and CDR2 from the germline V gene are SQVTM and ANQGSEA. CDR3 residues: CSVEGRGLENTEAFF. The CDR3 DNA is TGCAGCGTTGAAGGGCGGGGGTTGGAGAACACTGAAGCTTTCTTT.

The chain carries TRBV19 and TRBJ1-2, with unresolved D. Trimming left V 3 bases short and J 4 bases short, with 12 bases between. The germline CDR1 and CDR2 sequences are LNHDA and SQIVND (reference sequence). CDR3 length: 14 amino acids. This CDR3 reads CASSISMGSYGYTF. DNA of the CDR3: TGTGCCAGTAGTATCTCTATGGGTAGCTATGGCTACACCTTC.

CDR3: CASSQGRRGTEPQETQYF. In DNA form, the CDR3 reads TGTGCCAGCAGCCAAGGGCGGCGAGGGACGGAACCACAAGAGACCCAGTACTTC. The rearrangement joins TRBV4-2 to TRBJ2-5; D is possibly TRBD1 or TRBD2 (5 bases each). V shed 1 base and J shed 2 bases, with 20 bases lying between them. The CDR3 loop spans 18 amino acids. The germline gives CDR1 LGHNA, CDR2 YNFKEQ.

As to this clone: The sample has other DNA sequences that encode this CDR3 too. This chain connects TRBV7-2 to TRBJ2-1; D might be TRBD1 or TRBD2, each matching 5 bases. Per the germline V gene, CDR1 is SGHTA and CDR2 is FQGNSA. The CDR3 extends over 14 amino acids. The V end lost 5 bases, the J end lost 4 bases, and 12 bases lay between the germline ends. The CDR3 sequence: CASSARDRYNEQFF. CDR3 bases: TGTGCCAGCAGCGCCCGGGACCGGTACAATGAGCAGTTCTTC.